This T cell receptor (beta chain) appears in the sequencing data of a study of blood T cell repertoires in COVID-19. Across the study: Specimens from acute and convalescent COVID-19 originated in the United States, Italy and Spain.

The authors' processing: Reference gene primer amplification in the assay estimated nucleated cell counts. Libraries were prepared by immunoSEQ multiplex PCR; TCRdb keeps only in-frame clonotypes and omits some of them. The D gene and trimming were derived from the DNA, and the V and J assignments and clone size from that table. The sample has approximately 180,000 clones, 65% to 80% seen once; the top ten hold about 15%. Researchers sorted participants into cohorts using their self-reported clinical history. The sequenced sample was PBMCs or T cells enriched from blood (not recorded which). The TCR originated in a woman between 45 and 60 years old with acute COVID-19.

CDR3 nucleotides: TGTGCCAGCAGTCCCGGGGTGGATACGCAGTATTTT. Residues: CASSPGVDTQYF. The V gene is TRBV6-2 or TRBV6-3, the J gene TRBJ2-3; possible D gene TRBD2, 5 bases. The CDR3 covers 12 residues. V lost 5 bases to trimming and J lost 6 bases, with 9 bases between them. Germline values: CDR1 MNHEY, CDR2 SVGEGT.